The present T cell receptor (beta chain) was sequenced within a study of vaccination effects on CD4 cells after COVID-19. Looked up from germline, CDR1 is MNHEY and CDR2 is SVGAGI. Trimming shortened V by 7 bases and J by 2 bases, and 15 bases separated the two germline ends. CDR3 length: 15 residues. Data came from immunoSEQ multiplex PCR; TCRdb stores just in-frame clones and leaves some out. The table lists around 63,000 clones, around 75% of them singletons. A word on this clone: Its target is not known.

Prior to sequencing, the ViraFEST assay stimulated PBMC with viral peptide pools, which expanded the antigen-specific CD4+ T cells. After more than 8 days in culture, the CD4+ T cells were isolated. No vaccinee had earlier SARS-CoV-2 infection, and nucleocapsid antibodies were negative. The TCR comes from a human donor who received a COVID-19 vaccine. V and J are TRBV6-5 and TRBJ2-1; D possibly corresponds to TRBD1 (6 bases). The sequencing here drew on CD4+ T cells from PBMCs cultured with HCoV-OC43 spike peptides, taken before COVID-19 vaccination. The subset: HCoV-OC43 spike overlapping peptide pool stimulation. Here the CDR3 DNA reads TGTGCCAGCATCCCCAGGGGAGTCCCCTACAATGAGCAGTTCTTC. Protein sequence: CASIPRGVPYNEQFF.